These 29 T cell receptor beta chains originate from one sample sequenced in a study of blood T cell repertoires in COVID-19. Libraries were prepared by immunoSEQ multiplex PCR; TCRdb keeps only in-frame clonotypes and omits some of them. Here the sample spans 70,000 to 95,000 clones, about 84% being singletons. Sequenced sample: peripheral blood. These receptors all stem from a human donor in a cohort sampled during active COVID-19.

V usage is TRBV11-3 and J usage is TRBJ2-7; TRBD2 agrees at 8 bases. Germline V gene lookup returns CDR1 SGHNT and CDR2 YENEEA. After removal of 5 bases from V and 3 bases from J, the junction contained 9 bases not matched to a gene. This CDR3 contains 15 residues. The CDR3 spells CASSLGRGANYEQYF. The CDR3 DNA sequence: TGTGCCAGCAGCCTCGGGCGGGGGGCGAACTACGAGCAGTACTTC.

V and J are TRBV18 and TRBJ2-1, with 12 bases aligning to TRBD2. CDR1 and CDR2 from the germline V gene are KGHSH and LQKENI. The CDR3 covers 15 residues. The ends lost 3 bases at V and 7 bases at J; junction bases unmatched: 4. This CDR3 is CASSPRLAGANEQFF. The CDR3 DNA is TGTGCCAGCTCACCTAGACTAGCGGGGGCGAATGAGCAGTTCTTC.

The genes are TRBV2 and TRBJ2-7; D is unclear. The V gene lost 3 bases and the J gene lost 0 bases, with 3 bases spanning the gap. The CDR3 is 12 residues long. From germline, CDR1 is SNHLY and CDR2 FYNNEI. CDR3 region: CASSDVSYEQYF. The DNA of the CDR3 is TGTGCCAGCAGTGACGTCTCCTACGAGCAGTACTTC.

There are a few counts of this clone. V usage is TRBV7-9 and J usage is TRBJ2-3, with 10 positions matching TRBD2. V shed 8 bases and J 4 bases; nucleotides not matched to a gene: 9. CDR3 length: 15 residues. CDR1 is SEHNR, CDR2 FQNEAQ, per germline (reference sequence). In DNA form, the CDR3 reads TGTGCCAGCTTAAAGCGGGGGGGCGATGCAGATACGCAGTATTTT. This translates into CASLKRGGDADTQYF.

The chain links TRBV3-1 (or the pseudogene TRBV3-2) to TRBJ1-4, with 8 bases matching TRBD1. Losses at the gene ends were 3 bases for V and 5 bases for J; bases not matched to a gene: 2. Germline CDR1 and CDR2: LGHDT and YNNKEL (reference sequence). The CDR3 is made up of 14 amino acids. In nucleotides, the CDR3 is TGTGCCAGCAGCCAGACAGGGGCGAATGAAAAACTGTTTTTT. This gives the protein CASSQTGANEKLFF.

This chain uses TRBV4-1 with TRBJ2-7; a weak D match, TRBD1 (6 bases). V lost 1 base to trimming and J lost 0 bases, with 28 bases between them. CDR1 is MGHRA, CDR2 YSYEKL, per germline. CDR3 length equals 21 residues. CDR3 sequence: CASSQVKFLISGKDSSYEQYF. In DNA, the CDR3 is TGCGCCAGCAGCCAAGTTAAATTTTTGATTTCGGGCAAGGACAGCTCCTACGAGCAGTACTTC.

This sequence joins TRBV4-1 and TRBJ1-2; possible D gene TRBD1, 5 bases. Germline CDR1 reads MGHRA; CDR2 reads YSYEKL. The V gene lost 1 base and the J gene lost 3 bases, with 15 bases spanning the gap. This CDR3 has 16 amino acids. CDR3 loop: CASSQGLQGPYYGYTF. CDR3 bases: TGCGCCAGCAGCCAAGGCCTTCAGGGTCCCTACTATGGCTACACCTTC.

In DNA, the CDR3 is TGTGCCAGCAGCCAAGTTTGGGGGGACACTGAAGCTTTCTTT. Translated: CASSQVWGDTEAFF. The rearrangement uses TRBV3-1 (or the pseudogene TRBV3-2) and TRBJ1-1; maybe TRBD1 (5 bases). The CDR3 covers 14 residues. Germline V gene sequence: CDR1 LGHDT, CDR2 YNNKEL (reference sequence). V shed 1 base and J shed 3 bases, with 9 bases lying between them.

The V and J genes are TRBV5-6 and TRBJ1-2; 10 bases fit TRBD1. Germline V CDR1 and CDR2: SGHDT, YYEEEE. The V segment lost 0 bases and the J segment 5 bases; nucleotides outside the gene matches: 4. This CDR3 contains 15 residues. The CDR3 reads CASSLAGTGEYGYTF. In DNA, the CDR3 is TGTGCCAGCAGCTTGGCGGGGACAGGGGAGTATGGCTACACCTTC.

The chain uses TRBV5-1 and TRBJ1-4, with 10 bases matching TRBD1. The V gene's germline CDR1 is SGHRS and CDR2 YFSETQ. V lost 4 bases and J lost 8; bases outside the gene matches: 11. This CDR3 is 16 amino acids long. DNA for the CDR3: TGCGCCAGCAGCCCGGGACAGGGGTTATCGGACGAAAAACTGTTTTTT. Translation gives CASSPGQGLSDEKLFF.

The chain joins TRBV6-5 to TRBJ1-1; 7 bases agree with TRBD1. V trimming: 5 bases; J trimming: 7 bases; junction bases outside the gene matches: 10. This CDR3 is built from 14 residues. From germline, CDR1 is MNHEY and CDR2 SVGAGI. The CDR3 sequence is CASSPTGPVDEAFF. The DNA for the CDR3 is TGTGCCAGCAGTCCGACAGGGCCCGTCGATGAAGCTTTCTTT.

CDR3 in DNA: TGCGCCAGCAGTGAGAGGGTGAGGACCGGGATAAATTCACCCCTCCACTTT. Translation gives CASSERVRTGINSPLHF. The V and J genes are TRBV10-2 and TRBJ1-6; D gene ambiguous. Germline V CDR1 and CDR2: WSHSY, SAAADI. This CDR3 spans 17 amino acids. Trimming cost V 2 bases and J 7 bases, with 18 bases left between them.

The chain combines TRBV5-4 with TRBJ2-7; 7 nucleotides match TRBD1. CDR1 is SGHNT, CDR2 YYREEE, per germline (reference sequence). The V and J ends lost 4 bases and 3 bases, in that order; junction bases with no gene match: 4. The CDR3 is made up of 13 amino acids. As DNA, the CDR3 is TGTGCCAGCAGCCCCCGGGACAGCTACGAGCAGTACTTC. Amino acids: CASSPRDSYEQYF.

V is TRBV6-4 and J is TRBJ2-3; D possibly corresponds to TRBD1 (6 bases). CDR3 size: 14 residues. Trimming removed 0 bases from V and 6 bases from J, with 10 bases in between. The germline V gene encodes CDR1 MRHNA and CDR2 SNTAGT. The CDR3 nucleotides read TGTGCCAGCAGTGACTCCTGGGGGCCGGATACGCAGTATTTT. It specifies CASSDSWGPDTQYF.

CDR3 amino acids: CASSTGLPNTEAFF. As DNA, the CDR3 is TGTGCCAGTAGTACCGGACTGCCGAACACTGAAGCTTTCTTT. V usage is TRBV19 and J usage is TRBJ1-1; D is uncertain. Germline V gene data show CDR1 as LNHDA and CDR2 as SQIVND (reference sequence). The CDR3 contains 14 residues. V was trimmed by 4 bases and J by 1 base, leaving 10 bases between them.

CDR3 in amino acids: CASSRPGQMNTEAFF. The CDR3 region has the DNA TGTGCCAGCAGCCGACCGGGACAGATGAACACTGAAGCTTTCTTT. The V and J genes are TRBV3-1 (or the pseudogene TRBV3-2) and TRBJ1-1; 7 bases map to TRBD1. The V and J ends lost 4 bases and 0 bases, in that order; junction bases with no gene match: 5. The CDR3 extends over 15 amino acids. Looked up from germline, CDR1 is LGHDT and CDR2 is YNNKEL (reference sequence).

This chain links TRBV29-1 with TRBJ1-2; TRBD1 is a possible D gene (5 bases). The ends were cut back, 8 bases at V and 4 bases at J, with 20 bases in the middle. In germline, CDR1 is SQVTM, CDR2 ANQGSEA. This CDR3 comprises 14 residues. The CDR3 nucleotides read TGCAGCTCTGCCTCGGGGGGGGGAAGCTATGGCTACACCTTC. Its translation: CSSASGGGSYGYTF.

This chain connects TRBV7-9 to TRBJ2-3; D possibly corresponds to TRBD2 (6 bases). The CDR3 has 13 amino acids. The germline gives CDR1 SEHNR, CDR2 FQNEAQ (reference sequence). V dropped 5 bases and J dropped 5 bases, with 11 bases sitting between them. CDR3 coding DNA: TGTGCCAGCAGCCCACGACTAGAAGATACGCAGTATTTT. Its protein product is CASSPRLEDTQYF.

This clone was seen once. The J gene is TRBJ2-3, the V gene TRBV5-4, with 9 positions matching TRBD2. There are 13 residues in the CDR3. V lost 8 bases to trimming and J lost 1 base; unmatched junction nucleotides: 2. The germline CDR1 and CDR2 sequences are SGHNT and YYREEE (reference sequence). The CDR3 sequence is CASERGGTDTQYF. The DNA of the CDR3 is TGTGCCAGTGAGCGGGGGGGCACAGATACGCAGTATTTT.

The V gene is TRBV29-1, the J gene TRBJ2-6; D might be TRBD2 (5 bases). With 7 bases removed from V and 0 bases from J, the gap between germline ends came to 16 bases. The CDR3 has 16 amino acids. In germline, CDR1 is SQVTM, CDR2 ANQGSEA. CDR3 nucleotides: TGCAGCGCCCGAGTTGGGGAGTCCTCTGGGGCCAACGTCCTGACTTTC. Its translation: CSARVGESSGANVLTF. Complete variable domain (other parts from reference TRBV29-1 and TRBJ2-6): SAVISQKPSRDICQRGTSLTIQCQVDSQVTMMFWYRQQPGQSLTLIATANQGSEATYESGFVIDKFPISRPNLTFSTLTVSNMSPEDSSIYLCSARVGESSGANVLTFGAGSRLTVL.

The V and J genes are TRBV18 and TRBJ1-1, with TRBD1 matching over 9 bases. V shed 6 bases and J 1 base; nucleotides not matched to a gene: 9. Germline-derived CDR1 and CDR2 are KGHSH and LQKENI. The CDR3 contains 16 residues. Here the CDR3 reads CASSRLQGQGNTEAFF. The CDR3 DNA reads as TGTGCCAGCTCTCGGCTCCAGGGACAGGGGAACACTGAAGCTTTCTTT.

For this clone: At one of its ends the junction is not consistent with the germline gene, which may arise from a read error. The chain employs TRBV5-1 and TRBJ2-5, with D perhaps TRBD1 (6 bases). Germline CDR1 reads SGHRS; CDR2 reads YFSETQ. The CDR3 runs 12 residues. The CDR3 nucleotides are TGCGCCAGCAGCTTCGACAGTTTAGCAGGGGACTTC. Protein product: CASSFDSLAGDF. Using reference TRBV5-1 and TRBJ2-5 for the parts outside the CDR3, the full variable domain is KAGVTQTPRYLIKTRGQQVTLSCSPISGHRSVSWYQQTPGQGLQFLFEYFSETQRNKGNFPGRFSGRQFSNSRSEMNVSTLELGDSALYLCASSFDSLAGDFGPGTRLLVL.

V usage is TRBV29-1 and J usage is TRBJ1-1, with D uncertain. In germline, CDR1 is SQVTM, CDR2 ANQGSEA. The ends were cut back, 6 bases at V and 1 base at J, with 15 bases in the middle. This CDR3 is 14 amino acids long. The chain's CDR3 is CSVSGSEGNTEAFF. The DNA of the CDR3 is TGCAGCGTCTCGGGCTCCGAGGGGAACACTGAAGCTTTCTTT.

The chain is built from TRBV3-1 (or the pseudogene TRBV3-2) and TRBJ1-6, with 8 bases fitting TRBD1. The CDR3 is 15 amino acids. After removal of 2 bases from V and 8 bases from J, the junction contained 5 bases not matched to a gene. Germline values: CDR1 LGHDT, CDR2 YNNKEL (reference sequence). Here the CDR3 DNA reads TGTGCCAGCAGCCAACCCGGGACAGGTGATTCACCCCTCCACTTT. It translates to CASSQPGTGDSPLHF.

The gene calls are TRBV3-1 (or the pseudogene TRBV3-2) and TRBJ1-1; D is ambiguous. CDR3 length equals 16 residues. V lost 1 base and J 0 bases, leaving 12 bases between the germline ends. CDR1 is LGHDT and CDR2 is YNNKEL in the germline V gene (reference sequence). For the CDR3, the DNA is TGTGCCAGCAGCCAAGCTTGGGAGGCTGTGAACACTGAAGCTTTCTTT. It translates to CASSQAWEAVNTEAFF.

This chain links TRBV28 with TRBJ2-1; TRBD2 matches at 8 bases. Germline V gene lookup returns CDR1 MDHEN and CDR2 SYDVKM. The V and J ends lost 5 bases and 0 bases, in that order; junction bases with no gene match: 6. This CDR3 has 16 amino acids. The chain's CDR3 is CASSPDGGDSYNEQFF. The CDR3 region has the DNA TGTGCCAGCAGTCCAGACGGGGGGGACTCCTACAATGAGCAGTTCTTC.

The genes are TRBV19 and TRBJ2-2; 10 bases match TRBD2. The CDR3 is made up of 19 amino acids. V lost 3 bases to trimming and J lost 0 bases; unmatched junction nucleotides: 10. Germline lookup yields CDR1 LNHDA and CDR2 SQIVND (reference sequence). The CDR3 DNA reads as TGTGCCAGTAGTATCGGGGGTCTAGCGGGGGCCCCGAACACCGGGGAGCTGTTTTTT. This encodes CASSIGGLAGAPNTGELFF.

In its sample, this clone was seen once. The J gene is TRBJ2-3, the V gene TRBV7-2; the match to TRBD2 covers 9 bases. Germline lookup yields CDR1 SGHTA and CDR2 FQGNSA. This CDR3 has 17 amino acids. V dropped 3 bases and J dropped 0; count of bases not matched to a gene: 7. This CDR3 reads CASSFPTSGTSTDTQYF. The DNA of the CDR3 is TGTGCCAGCAGCTTCCCGACTAGCGGAACTAGCACAGATACGCAGTATTTT.

This chain joins TRBV12-3 or TRBV12-4 and TRBJ2-7; D remains unclear. The ends were cut back, 5 bases at V and 3 bases at J, with 5 bases in the middle. The CDR3 has 11 amino acids. CDR3: CASSTYYEQYF. CDR3 coding DNA: TGTGCCAGCAGTACCTACTACGAGCAGTACTTC.